The rows below give T cell receptor beta chains drawn from one sample of a study of T cell responses to AZD1222 COVID-19 vaccine. Here immunoSEQ multiplex PCR was the method, and the copy in TCRdb shows in-frame clones only, minus some. The sample lists approximately 190,000 clones; around 92% were seen once. The sequenced sample was peripheral blood, obtained on day 0 of AZD1222 vaccination. The origin of the receptors is an adult in good health. Both conserved end residues are part of each CDR3. Each record gives: CDR3 DNA, CDR3 protein, V gene, clone size, D gene, J gene. A D gene is named only where the DNA matches it firmly. Only part of the rows carry a size: once, few, many, or a class if the clone is expanded.

CDR3 DNA: TGTGCCAGCAGCTCGGCAGGACCGAACACCGGGGAGCTGTTTTTT; CDR3 protein: CASSSAGPNTGELFF; V gene: TRBV7-3; clone size: .; D gene: .; J gene: TRBJ2-2
CDR3 DNA: TGTGCCAGCAGCTTGGCGGGTAGCCCTAATTCACCCCTCCACTTT; CDR3 protein: CASSLAGSPNSPLHF; V gene: TRBV5-5; clone size: .; D gene: .; J gene: TRBJ1-6
CDR3 DNA: TGTGCCAGCAGCTTTTACAGGGGGGAAGCTTTCTTT; CDR3 protein: CASSFYRGEAFF; V gene: TRBV13; clone size: .; D gene: TRBD1; J gene: TRBJ1-1
CDR3 DNA: TGTGCCAGCAGTTACCCCGGGTCTGGACGCCCAAGGGACACTGAAGCTTTCTTT; CDR3 protein: CASSYPGSGRPRDTEAFF; V gene: TRBV6-2/TRBV6-3; clone size: few; D gene: .; J gene: TRBJ1-1
CDR3 DNA: TGTGCCACCACCTCAGGAACCTCTGGGGCCAACGTCCTGACTTTC; CDR3 protein: CATTSGTSGANVLTF; V gene: TRBV24-1; clone size: few; D gene: .; J gene: TRBJ2-6
CDR3 DNA: TGTGCCATCCGATGGACGGAGGGGGCGAAAGGCTACACCTTC; CDR3 protein: CAIRWTEGAKGYTF; V gene: TRBV10-3; clone size: .; D gene: TRBD1; J gene: TRBJ1-2
CDR3 DNA: TGTGCCAGCAGCCCCGTCGGAAGCAATCAGCCCCAGCATTTT; CDR3 protein: CASSPVGSNQPQHF; V gene: TRBV7-9; clone size: once; D gene: .; J gene: TRBJ1-5
CDR3 DNA: TGTGCTAGCTCACCTCAGACGGGGAACACTGAAGCTTTCTTT; CDR3 protein: CASSPQTGNTEAFF; V gene: TRBV18; clone size: .; D gene: .; J gene: TRBJ1-1
CDR3 DNA: TGTGCCAGCAGCCAGGGACAGGGGGCACAAGAGACCCAGTACTTC; CDR3 protein: CASSQGQGAQETQYF; V gene: TRBV4-2; clone size: .; D gene: TRBD1; J gene: TRBJ2-5
CDR3 DNA: TGTGCCAGCAGTCCCGGGACAGGGGCCCATACGCAGTATTTT; CDR3 protein: CASSPGTGAHTQYF; V gene: TRBV7-2; clone size: .; D gene: TRBD1; J gene: TRBJ2-3
CDR3 DNA: TGTGCCAGCAGCGTCCTCCGTAGCGGAGGGCAGTATTTT; CDR3 protein: CASSVLRSGGQYF; V gene: TRBV7-2; clone size: .; D gene: .; J gene: TRBJ2-3
CDR3 DNA: TGCGCCAGCAGAGAGGGCGGGGGCCACTACAATGAGCAGTTCTTC; CDR3 protein: CASREGGGHYNEQFF; V gene: TRBV5-1; clone size: .; D gene: .; J gene: TRBJ2-1
CDR3 DNA: TGTGCCAGCAGCCCGTCGGGAGGTAGCACAGATACGCAGTATTTT; CDR3 protein: CASSPSGGSTDTQYF; V gene: TRBV5-4; clone size: .; D gene: TRBD2; J gene: TRBJ2-3
CDR3 DNA: TGTGCCATCAGTGGATTGGGGGAGACCCAGTACTTC; CDR3 protein: CAISGLGETQYF; V gene: TRBV10-3; clone size: .; D gene: .; J gene: TRBJ2-5
CDR3 DNA: TGTGCCAGCAGCCAAGATGGAGGCAGAAATTCACCCCTCCACTTT; CDR3 protein: CASSQDGGRNSPLHF; V gene: TRBV3-1/TRBV3-2; clone size: .; D gene: .; J gene: TRBJ1-6
CDR3 DNA: TGTGCCAGCTCACCTTCCGAGGGGGCCCAGGATGGCTACACCTTC; CDR3 protein: CASSPSEGAQDGYTF; V gene: TRBV18; clone size: once; D gene: TRBD1; J gene: TRBJ1-2
CDR3 DNA: TGTGCCAGCAGTTACTCGCAGGGACAGGGAGCCGGGGAGCTGTTTTTT; CDR3 protein: CASSYSQGQGAGELFF; V gene: TRBV6-5; clone size: .; D gene: TRBD1; J gene: TRBJ2-2
CDR3 DNA: TGTGCCAGCAGTGACGGGGTAGGGTTACTGGCTGGCTACACCTTC; CDR3 protein: CASSDGVGLLAGYTF; V gene: TRBV6-4; clone size: .; D gene: .; J gene: TRBJ1-2
CDR3 DNA: TGTGCCAGCAGCCCGGACTCTGGAAACACCATATATTTT; CDR3 protein: CASSPDSGNTIYF; V gene: TRBV7-2; clone size: once; D gene: .; J gene: TRBJ1-3
CDR3 DNA: TGCGCCAGCAGCCTCTCCCCGGGACGGAATAATTCACCCCTCCACTTT; CDR3 protein: CASSLSPGRNNSPLHF; V gene: TRBV5-1; clone size: .; D gene: .; J gene: TRBJ1-6
CDR3 DNA: TGTGCCAGCAGCCCCGGGTCCAACACTGAAGCTTTCTTT; CDR3 protein: CASSPGSNTEAFF; V gene: TRBV7-3; clone size: once; D gene: .; J gene: TRBJ1-1
CDR3 DNA: TGTGCCAGCAGTTTTGCTGGGTCGGGATTCGGCACTGAAGCTTTCTTT; CDR3 protein: CASSFAGSGFGTEAFF; V gene: TRBV28; clone size: .; D gene: .; J gene: TRBJ1-1
CDR3 DNA: TGTGCCAGTAGTGTTTCCCCTTTGAACACTGAAGCTTTCTTT; CDR3 protein: CASSVSPLNTEAFF; V gene: TRBV19; clone size: .; D gene: .; J gene: TRBJ1-1
CDR3 DNA: TGTGCCAGCAGTTTGCTTAGGGGGATTGGCTACACCTTC; CDR3 protein: CASSLLRGIGYTF; V gene: TRBV28; clone size: .; D gene: .; J gene: TRBJ1-2
CDR3 DNA: TGTGCCAGCAGCGCCTTCGGGGCAGGGCGGCTCGATGGCTACACCTTC; CDR3 protein: CASSAFGAGRLDGYTF; V gene: TRBV14; clone size: few; D gene: .; J gene: TRBJ1-2
CDR3 DNA: TGTGCCAGCAGCTTAGATGGGACAGGGGGGGCCTATGGCTACACCTTC; CDR3 protein: CASSLDGTGGAYGYTF; V gene: TRBV11-2; clone size: .; D gene: TRBD1; J gene: TRBJ1-2
CDR3 DNA: TGTGCCAGCCTACGTGGTCCGGGGATGTGGGAGACCCAGTACTTC; CDR3 protein: CASLRGPGMWETQYF; V gene: TRBV5-8; clone size: once; D gene: .; J gene: TRBJ2-5
CDR3 DNA: TGTGCCAGCAGTTCTCAGGGGGGCAATGAGCAGTTCTTC; CDR3 protein: CASSSQGGNEQFF; V gene: TRBV7-2; clone size: .; D gene: .; J gene: TRBJ2-1
CDR3 DNA: TGTGCCAGCAGTGGAGGGACAGGGGGCTTGCAGCCCCAGCATTTT; CDR3 protein: CASSGGTGGLQPQHF; V gene: TRBV25-1; clone size: .; D gene: TRBD1; J gene: TRBJ1-5
CDR3 DNA: TGCGCCAGCAGCTTGGAAGGTAATTCACCCCTCCACTTT; CDR3 protein: CASSLEGNSPLHF; V gene: TRBV5-1; clone size: .; D gene: .; J gene: TRBJ1-6
CDR3 DNA: TGTGCCAGCAGTGAGCGCGGGTCCCGGGTCCATGAGCAGTTCTTC; CDR3 protein: CASSERGSRVHEQFF; V gene: TRBV2; clone size: .; D gene: .; J gene: TRBJ2-1
CDR3 DNA: TGTGCCAGCAGTGACGGGGTACGGCAACCACCCCTCCACTTT; CDR3 protein: CASSDGVRQPPLHF; V gene: TRBV6-6; clone size: .; D gene: .; J gene: TRBJ1-6
CDR3 DNA: TGTGCCAGCAGCCCTATTATGTCAACAGGGGGCTGGACAGGGTCCTCCTACACTGAAGCTTTCTTT; CDR3 protein: CASSPIMSTGGWTGSSYTEAFF; V gene: TRBV6-2/TRBV6-3; clone size: .; D gene: TRBD1; J gene: TRBJ1-1
CDR3 DNA: TGTGCCAGCAGCTTAGACCAAGCGAACACTGAAGCTTTCTTT; CDR3 protein: CASSLDQANTEAFF; V gene: TRBV7-3; clone size: .; D gene: .; J gene: TRBJ1-1
CDR3 DNA: TGTGCCTGGAGTTTAGGGCAGTCTGGGGCCAACGTCCTGACTTTC; CDR3 protein: CAWSLGQSGANVLTF; V gene: TRBV30; clone size: .; D gene: .; J gene: TRBJ2-6